The clone carrying this T cell receptor beta chain was observed a few times. The sample comes from a study of CD8 T cells in ankylosing spondylitis. This CDR3 comprises 17 residues. V shed 4 bases, J shed 4 bases, and the junction held 8 bases outside the gene matches. The germline V gene encodes CDR1 SGHAT and CDR2 FQDESV (reference sequence). One entry per CDR3 protein results from TCRdb running MiXCR on the 5' RACE reads. Of approximately 340,000 distinct CDR3 sequences listed, over 12% were seen once; the top ten hold 0.9% to 1.2%. This clonotype originated in a male donor with ankylosing spondylitis or in good health (not recorded which). This rearrangement joins TRBV11-1 to TRBJ2-1; 12 bases match TRBD2. The sample taken for sequencing was blood, either unsorted or a sorted T cell fraction (not recorded which). The DNA of the CDR3 is TGTGCCAGCAGCTCCGCCCAACTAGCGGGAGGATACAATGAGCAGTTCTTC. Translated: CASSSAQLAGGYNEQFF.